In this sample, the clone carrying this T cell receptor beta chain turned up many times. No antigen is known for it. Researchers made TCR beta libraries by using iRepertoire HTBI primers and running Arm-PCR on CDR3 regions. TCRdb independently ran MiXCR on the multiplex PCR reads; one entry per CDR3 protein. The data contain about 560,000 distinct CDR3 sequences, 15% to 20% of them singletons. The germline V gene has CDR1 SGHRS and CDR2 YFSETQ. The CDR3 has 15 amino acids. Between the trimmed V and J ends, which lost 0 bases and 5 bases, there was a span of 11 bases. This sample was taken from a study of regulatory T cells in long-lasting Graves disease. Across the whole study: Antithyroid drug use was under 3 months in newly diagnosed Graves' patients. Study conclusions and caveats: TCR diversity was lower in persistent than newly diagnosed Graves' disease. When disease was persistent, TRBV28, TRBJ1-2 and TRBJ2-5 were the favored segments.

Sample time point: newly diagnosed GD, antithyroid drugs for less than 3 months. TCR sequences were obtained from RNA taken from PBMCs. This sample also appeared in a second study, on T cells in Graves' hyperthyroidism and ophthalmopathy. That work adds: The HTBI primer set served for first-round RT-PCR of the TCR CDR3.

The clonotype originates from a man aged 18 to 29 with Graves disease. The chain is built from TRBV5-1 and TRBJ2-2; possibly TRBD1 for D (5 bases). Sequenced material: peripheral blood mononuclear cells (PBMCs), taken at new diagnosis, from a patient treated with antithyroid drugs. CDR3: CASSLVAGKTGELFF. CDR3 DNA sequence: TGCGCCAGCAGCTTGGTGGCAGGGAAGACCGGGGAGCTGTTTTTT.